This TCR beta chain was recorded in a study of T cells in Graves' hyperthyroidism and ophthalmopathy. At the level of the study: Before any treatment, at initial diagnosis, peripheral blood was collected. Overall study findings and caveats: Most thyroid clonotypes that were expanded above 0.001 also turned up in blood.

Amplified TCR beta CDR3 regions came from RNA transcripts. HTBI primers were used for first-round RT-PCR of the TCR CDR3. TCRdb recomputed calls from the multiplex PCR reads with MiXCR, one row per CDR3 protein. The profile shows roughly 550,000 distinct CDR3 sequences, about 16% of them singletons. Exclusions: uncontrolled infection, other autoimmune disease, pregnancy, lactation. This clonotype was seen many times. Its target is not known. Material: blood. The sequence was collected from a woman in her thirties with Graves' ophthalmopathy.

As DNA, the CDR3 is TGTGCCAGCAGTTCCTTCCCGGGACAGGGGGCCGGGGAGCTGTTTTTT. This codes for CASSSFPGQGAGELFF. This chain joins TRBV11-2 and TRBJ2-2; TRBD1 aligns across 11 bases. Germline values: CDR1 SGHAT, CDR2 FQNNGV. Trimming cost V 6 bases and J 6 bases; bases outside gene matches: 9. The CDR3 is 16 residues long.